This entry features one TCR beta chain sequence. Its antigen is not identified. Looked up from germline, CDR1 is MGHRA and CDR2 is YSYEKL. The CDR3 runs 17 residues. V trimming: 3 bases; J trimming: 2 bases; junction bases outside the gene matches: 8. The data originate from a study of shared clonotypes between healthy human individuals. Study-wide context: Ranging from 18 to 49 in age, donors were a couple of women and three men. Study-wide results and caveats: An effect of sequencing depth on clonotype sharing among donors was expected. Among a few donors, roughly 5% of naive CD4 clonotypes were found in common. Generation probability values for non-shared clonotypes were lower than those for clonotypes shared by all four donors.

Sequencing used immunoSEQ multiplex PCR; TCRdb keeps in-frame clones, though not all of them. The table records about 770,000 clones, 72% of them present only once. The source is a woman aged 25 to 45 in good health. The chain carries TRBV4-1 and TRBJ2-7, with TRBD2 matching 12 bases. Sequences were obtained from memory CD4+ T cells sorted from blood. As to subset: CD45RA-negative fraction. CDR3 residues: CASSHVTSGSGTYEQYF. Here the CDR3 DNA reads TGCGCCAGCAGCCATGTGACTAGCGGGAGTGGTACCTACGAGCAGTACTTC.